This T cell receptor beta chain was sequenced in a study of Graves' ophthalmopathy and Graves' hyperthyroidism. For the study at large: Peripheral blood sampling occurred at initial diagnosis, before any treatment.

The TCR beta CDR3 regions underwent amplification from RNA transcripts. HTBI primers were used in a first-round RT-PCR, which preceded a second-round multiplex PCR. TCRdb called the multiplex PCR reads again in MiXCR, with one record for every CDR3 protein. The sample has 170,000 or so distinct CDR3 sequences; 35% to 45% are singletons. The CDR3 length is 14 residues. Trimming cost V 6 bases and J 4 bases; bases outside gene matches: 10. The germline gives CDR1 DFQATT, CDR2 SNEGSKA (reference sequence). Disease in donors with ophthalmopathy had moderate-to-severe activity, CAS ≥3, NOSPECS ≥4 and under 3 months' duration. PBMCs had their origin in fresh peripheral blood (around 10 ml).

The chain recombines TRBV20-1 with TRBJ1-1; 8 bases fit TRBD1. The sample comprised peripheral blood. This clonotype was obtained from a man aged 30 to 45 with Graves' ophthalmopathy. The CDR3 here is CSAQDRGRSTEAFF. The DNA of the CDR3 is TGCAGTGCCCAAGACAGGGGCAGGAGCACTGAAGCTTTCTTT.